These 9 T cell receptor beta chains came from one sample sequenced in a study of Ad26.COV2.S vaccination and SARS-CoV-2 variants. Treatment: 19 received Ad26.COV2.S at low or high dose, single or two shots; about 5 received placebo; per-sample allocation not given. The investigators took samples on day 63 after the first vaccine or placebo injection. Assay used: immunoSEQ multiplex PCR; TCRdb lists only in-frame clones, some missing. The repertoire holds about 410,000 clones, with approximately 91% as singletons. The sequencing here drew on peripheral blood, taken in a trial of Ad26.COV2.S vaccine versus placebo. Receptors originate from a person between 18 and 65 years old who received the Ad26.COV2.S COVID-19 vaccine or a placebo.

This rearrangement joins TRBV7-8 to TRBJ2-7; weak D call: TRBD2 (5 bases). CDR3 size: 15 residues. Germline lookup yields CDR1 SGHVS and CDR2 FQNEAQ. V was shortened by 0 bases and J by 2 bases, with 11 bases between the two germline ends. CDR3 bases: TGTGCCAGCAGCTTAGCGGGAGAAAGGACCTACGAGCAGTACTTC. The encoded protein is CASSLAGERTYEQYF.

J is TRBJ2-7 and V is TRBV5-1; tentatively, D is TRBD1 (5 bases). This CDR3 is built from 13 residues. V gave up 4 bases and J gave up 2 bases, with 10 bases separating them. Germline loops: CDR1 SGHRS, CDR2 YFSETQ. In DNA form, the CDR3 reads TGCGCCAGCAGCGTGGACACCACCTACGAGCAGTACTTC. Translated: CASSVDTTYEQYF. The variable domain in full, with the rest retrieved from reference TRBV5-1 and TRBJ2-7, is KAGVTQTPRYLIKTRGQQVTLSCSPISGHRSVSWYQQTPGQGLQFLFEYFSETQRNKGNFPGRFSGRQFSNSRSEMNVSTLELGDSALYLCASSVDTTYEQYFGPGTRLTVT.

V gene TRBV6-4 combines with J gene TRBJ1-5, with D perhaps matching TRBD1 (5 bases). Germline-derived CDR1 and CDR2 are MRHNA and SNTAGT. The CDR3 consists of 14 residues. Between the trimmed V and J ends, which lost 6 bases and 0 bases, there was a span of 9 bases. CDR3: CASRVDSSNQPQHF. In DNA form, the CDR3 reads TGTGCCAGCAGAGTTGACAGTAGCAATCAGCCCCAGCATTTT.

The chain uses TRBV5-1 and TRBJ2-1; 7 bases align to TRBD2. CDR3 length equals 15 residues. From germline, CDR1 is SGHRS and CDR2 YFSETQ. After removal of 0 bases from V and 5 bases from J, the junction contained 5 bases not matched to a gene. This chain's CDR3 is CASSLGTRGDNEQFF. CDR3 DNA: TGCGCCAGCAGCTTGGGGACTAGGGGCGACAATGAGCAGTTCTTC.

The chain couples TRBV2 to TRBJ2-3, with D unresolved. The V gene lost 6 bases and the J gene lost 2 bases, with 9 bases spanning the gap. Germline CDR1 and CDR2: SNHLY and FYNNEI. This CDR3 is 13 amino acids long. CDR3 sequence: CASRGQPTDTQYF. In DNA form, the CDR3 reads TGTGCCAGCAGAGGGCAGCCCACAGATACGCAGTATTTT.

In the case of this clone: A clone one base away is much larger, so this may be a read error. This chain's CDR3 is CASSYGDTEAFF. The CDR3 region has the DNA TGTGCCAGCAGTTATGGGGACACTGAAGCTTTCTTT. The V gene is TRBV6-2 or TRBV6-3, the J gene TRBJ1-1; D is uncertain. V was cut by 3 bases and J by 3 bases, with 5 bases left in between. Germline values: CDR1 MNHEY, CDR2 SVGEGT. This CDR3 region has 12 residues.

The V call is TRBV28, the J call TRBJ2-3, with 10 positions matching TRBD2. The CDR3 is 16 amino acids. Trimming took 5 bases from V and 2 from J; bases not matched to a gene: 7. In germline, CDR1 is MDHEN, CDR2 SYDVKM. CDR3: CASSPRTSGSTDTQYF. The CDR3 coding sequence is TGTGCCAGCAGTCCACGGACTAGCGGTTCCACAGATACGCAGTATTTT. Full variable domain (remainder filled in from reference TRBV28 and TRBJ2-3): DVKVTQSSRYLVKRTGEKVFLECVQDMDHENMFWYRQDPGLGLRLIYFSYDVKMKEKGDIPEGYSVSREKKERFSLILESASTNQTSMYLCASSPRTSGSTDTQYFGPGTRLTVL.

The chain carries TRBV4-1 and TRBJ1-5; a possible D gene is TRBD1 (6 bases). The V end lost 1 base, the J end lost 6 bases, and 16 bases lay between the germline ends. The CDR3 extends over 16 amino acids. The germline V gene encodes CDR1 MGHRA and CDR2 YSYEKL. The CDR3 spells CASSQALVGAAQPQHF. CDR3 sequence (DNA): TGCGCCAGCAGCCAAGCTTTAGTGGGGGCGGCTCAGCCCCAGCATTTT.

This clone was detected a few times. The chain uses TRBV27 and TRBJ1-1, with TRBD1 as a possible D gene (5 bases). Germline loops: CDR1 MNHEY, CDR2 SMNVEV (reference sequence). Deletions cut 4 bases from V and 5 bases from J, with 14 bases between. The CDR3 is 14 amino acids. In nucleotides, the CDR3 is TGTGCCAGCAGTTCAAGGGGTGTCAAGACTGAAGCTTTCTTT. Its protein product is CASSSRGVKTEAFF.